This entry lists 15 T cell receptor beta chains sequenced from one sample in a study of tumor-infiltrating lymphocytes in oesophageal squamous cell carcinoma. TCRdb re-called the PCR reads with MiXCR, one entry per CDR3 protein. Of 13,000 or so distinct CDR3 sequences listed, approximately 47% were seen once; the top ten hold about an eighth. The specimen sequenced was blood. These receptors were obtained from a female donor with esophageal squamous cell carcinoma.

Here the CDR3 reads CASSQDWGKLETQYF. DNA for the CDR3: TGTGCCAGCAGCCAAGATTGGGGTAAATTGGAGACCCAGTACTTC. This chain links TRBV14 with TRBJ2-1; D unresolved. The better agreement between TRBJ2-5 and the DNA end casts doubt on the J call. The CDR3 runs 15 residues. CDR1 and CDR2 (germline): SGHDN, FVKESK.

The rearrangement links TRBV10-3 to TRBJ1-1; D remains ambiguous. Trimming removed 3 bases at V and 0 bases at J, with 14 bases between. CDR3 length equals 16 residues. Germline V lookup: CDR1 ENHRY, CDR2 SYGVKD. The DNA for the CDR3 is TGTGCCATCAGTGAATCACAGCTAGACCTGAACACTGAAGCTTTCTTT. It translates to CAISESQLDLNTEAFF.

The chain uses TRBV28 and TRBJ2-5, with a tentative D call TRBD1 (5 bases). Near its end, the DNA agrees better with TRBJ2-1, so the J call may be wrong. Germline values: CDR1 MDHEN, CDR2 SYDVKM. The CDR3 runs to 13 residues. CDR3 coding DNA: TGTGCCAGCAGACAGGTCCGCTACAATGAGCAGTTCTTC. It yields the protein CASRQVRYNEQFF.

This clonotype was found many times. The chain combines TRBV19 with TRBJ1-5; maybe TRBD1 (5 bases). Per the germline V gene, CDR1 is LNHDA and CDR2 is SQIVND (reference sequence). V gave up 0 bases and J gave up 6 bases, with 9 bases separating them. CDR3 length equals 14 residues. For the CDR3, the DNA is TGTGCCAGTAGTATAGAGGGGGTAGGTCAGCCCCAGCATTTT. It translates to CASSIEGVGQPQHF. Supplemented by reference TRBV19 and TRBJ1-5, the full variable domain reads DGGITQSPKYLFRKEGQNVTLSCEQNLNHDAMYWYRQDPGQGLRLIYYSQIVNDFQKGDIAEGYSVSREKKESFPLTVTSAQKNPTAFYLCASSIEGVGQPQHFGDGTRLSIL.

The CDR3, as DNA: TGTGCCAGCAGCATTGGGTTTAGGGGGCTCTACGAGCAGTACTTC. It translates to CASSIGFRGLYEQYF. The chain joins TRBV27 to TRBJ2-5; 7 nucleotides match TRBD1. The J call may be mistaken, given a closer DNA end match to TRBJ2-7. The CDR3 totals 15 residues. Germline assignment: CDR1 MNHEY and CDR2 SMNVEV (reference sequence).

The chain is built from TRBV7-2 and TRBJ2-4; tentative D call: TRBD1 (5 bases). The DNA matches TRBJ1-2 better at its end, which makes the J call doubtful. This CDR3 has 13 amino acids. CDR1 SGHTA and CDR2 FQGNSA come from the germline V gene. The CDR3 spells CASSFSRGDGYTF. The CDR3 coding sequence is TGTGCCAGCAGCTTTTCAAGGGGTGACGGCTACACCTTC.

This clonotype came up a few times. The J gene is TRBJ2-1, the V gene TRBV11-2; 7 bases match TRBD1. Germline lookup yields CDR1 SGHAT and CDR2 FQNNGV. J gave up 0 bases and V 5 bases, and 4 bases lay outside the gene matches. CDR3 length: 15 amino acids. The CDR3 reads CASSSRDSSYNEQFF. Written as DNA, the CDR3 is TGTGCCAGCAGCAGCCGGGACAGCTCCTACAATGAGCAGTTCTTC.

This clonotype has just a few counts. The chain is built from TRBV7-2 and TRBJ2-4, with 9 nucleotides matching TRBD2. The CDR3 has 17 amino acids. Unmatched junction bases numbered 8, after V lost 5 bases and J lost 0 bases. Per the germline V gene, CDR1 is SGHTA and CDR2 is FQGNSA. The CDR3 spells CASSPHVAGVAKNIQYF. The CDR3 DNA reads as TGTGCCAGCAGCCCGCACGTAGCGGGAGTAGCCAAAAACATTCAGTACTTC.

This clonotype has a count of ten or more. The chain couples TRBV10-2 to TRBJ1-2; 9 bases align to TRBD1. Unmatched junction bases numbered 10, after V lost 7 bases and J lost 4 bases. This CDR3 is 15 amino acids long. Germline V gene sequence: CDR1 WSHSY, CDR2 SAAADI. CDR3 DNA sequence: TGCGCCAGCAAAAAACAGGGGGCGCGGGGCTATGGCTACACCTTC. Translation: CASKKQGARGYGYTF.

This clonotype was counted many times. V is TRBV11-2 and J is TRBJ2-3; 13 positions match TRBD2. The CDR3 sequence is 18 residues long. V shed 5 bases and J 1 base; nucleotides not matched to a gene: 9. CDR1 and CDR2 (germline): SGHAT, FQNNGV. In DNA, the CDR3 is TGTGCCAGCAGCCGCCGGACTAGCGGGAGTTCAGGCACAGATACGCAGTATTTT. This codes for CASSRRTSGSSGTDTQYF.

The V call is TRBV7-3, the J call TRBJ2-3; tentatively, D is TRBD1 (5 bases). The J call may not be correct, given that the DNA end is closer to TRBJ2-7. This CDR3 comprises 12 residues. CDR1 SGHTA and CDR2 FQGTGA come from the germline V gene. The CDR3 DNA reads as TGTGCCAGCAGCTTCAGGGTAGGCGAGCAGTACTTC. As protein: CASSFRVGEQYF.

V and J are TRBV7-4 and TRBJ2-6; D is uncertain. The V gene lost 4 bases and the J gene lost 1 base, with 5 bases spanning the gap. Germline values: CDR1 SGHVT, CDR2 SQSDAQ. The CDR3 is 14 residues long. The CDR3 loop is CASSSSSGANVLTF. In DNA, the CDR3 is TGTGCCAGCAGCTCTAGTTCTGGGGCCAACGTCCTGACTTTC. The variable domain in full, with the rest retrieved from reference TRBV7-4 and TRBJ2-6, is GAGVSQSPRYKVAKRGRDVALRCDSISGHVTLYWYRQTLGQGSEVLTYSQSDAQRDKSGRPSGRFSAERPERSVSTLKIQRTEQGDSAVYLCASSSSSGANVLTFGAGSRLTVL.

J is TRBJ1-1 and V is TRBV7-8; 8 positions agree with TRBD1. The CDR3 loop spans 14 amino acids. Unmatched junction bases numbered 2, after V lost 5 bases and J lost 0 bases. The germline CDR1 and CDR2 sequences are SGHVS and FQNEAQ. Here the CDR3 DNA reads TGTGCCAGCAGCACGGGACAGGTGAACACTGAAGCTTTCTTT. Residues: CASSTGQVNTEAFF.

The chain carries TRBV7-9 and TRBJ2-5; 9 nucleotides agree with TRBD2. The trim removed 4 bases at V and 5 bases at J, leaving 11 bases unmatched. The germline V gene has CDR1 SEHNR and CDR2 FQNEAQ (reference sequence). The CDR3 totals 16 residues. CDR3 loop: CASSSLSGRGKETQYF. Here the CDR3 DNA reads TGTGCCAGCAGCTCACTTAGCGGGAGAGGGAAGGAGACCCAGTACTTC.

The rearrangement uses TRBV6-6 and TRBJ2-7; 8 nucleotides align to TRBD2. The J call is doubtful: the DNA matches TRBJ2-1 better. The CDR3 covers 13 residues. Germline CDR1 and CDR2: MNHNY and SVGAGI (reference sequence). The CDR3 DNA follows: TGTGCCAGCAGTGTTGGACTAGCCAATGAGCAGTTCTTC. Translated: CASSVGLANEQFF.